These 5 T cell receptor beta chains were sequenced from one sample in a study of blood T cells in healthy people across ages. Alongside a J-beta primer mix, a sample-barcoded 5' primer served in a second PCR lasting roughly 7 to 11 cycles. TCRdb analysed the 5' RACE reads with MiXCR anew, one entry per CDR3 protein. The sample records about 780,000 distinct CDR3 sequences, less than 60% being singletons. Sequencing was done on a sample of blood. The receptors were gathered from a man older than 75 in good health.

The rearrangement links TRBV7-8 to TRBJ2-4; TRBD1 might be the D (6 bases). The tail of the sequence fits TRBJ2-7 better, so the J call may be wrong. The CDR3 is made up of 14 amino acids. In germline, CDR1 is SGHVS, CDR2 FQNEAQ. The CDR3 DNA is TGTGCCAGCAGCTGGAACACAGGGTTCGACGAGCAGTACTTC. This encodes CASSWNTGFDEQYF.

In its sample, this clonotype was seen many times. The CDR3 DNA reads as TGTGCCAGCAGCGTAAGGCGATCCCAGCACACAGATACGCAGTATTTT. The encoded protein is CASSVRRSQHTDTQYF. The V gene is TRBV7-6, the J gene TRBJ2-3; D is ambiguous. The germline gives CDR1 SGHVS, CDR2 FNYEAQ. CDR3 length: 16 amino acids. Trimming removed 5 bases from V and 2 bases from J, with 17 bases in between.

Here the CDR3 reads CASSEGGSGADTQYF. As DNA, the CDR3 is TGTGCCAGCAGTGAAGGCGGGAGTGGCGCAGATACGCAGTATTTT. The chain employs TRBV6-1 and TRBJ2-3; 7 nucleotides line up with TRBD2. The germline CDR1 and CDR2 sequences are MNHNS and SASEGT. With 1 base clipped from V and 4 bases from J, the junction kept 5 bases outside the gene matches. This CDR3 comprises 15 residues.

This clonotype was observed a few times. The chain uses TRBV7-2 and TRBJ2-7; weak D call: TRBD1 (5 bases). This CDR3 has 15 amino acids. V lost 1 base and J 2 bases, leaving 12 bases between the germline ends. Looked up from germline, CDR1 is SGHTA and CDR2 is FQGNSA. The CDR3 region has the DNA TGTGCCAGCAGCTTAGGATTGAGCAGGGCCTACGAGCAGTACTTC. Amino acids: CASSLGLSRAYEQYF.

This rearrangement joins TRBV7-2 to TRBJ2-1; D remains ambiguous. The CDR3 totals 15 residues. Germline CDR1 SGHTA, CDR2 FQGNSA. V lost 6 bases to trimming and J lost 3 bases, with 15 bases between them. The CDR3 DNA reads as TGTGCCAGCAGGAGAGCCCGGGTAGGCTACAATGAGCAGTTCTTC. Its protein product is CASRRARVGYNEQFF.